The TCR beta chain under discussion was sequenced for a study of tumor-infiltrating lymphocytes in primary liver carcinoma. Trimming took off 7 bases at V and 1 base at J, with 13 bases between the two ends. The CDR3 loop spans 14 amino acids. Starting material of 500 to 600 ng total RNA yielded TCR beta cDNA via a constant-region primer. What produced the TCR beta libraries was three nested multiplex PCR rounds using slightly modified ARM-PCR. The two initial PCR rounds, 9 to 11 cycles each, used TRBV1-TRBV30 forward and C-beta reverse primers. MiXCR, run by TCRdb on the multiplex PCR reads, gives a single entry per CDR3 protein. The sample holds 80,000 or so distinct CDR3 sequences, roughly two thirds seen once. This clonotype has at least ten counts. Scientists recovered RNA and DNA together from around 18-30 mg of unsorted bulk tissue. Surgical resection served as treatment for the primary liver carcinoma of these patients.

Sequences were obtained from liver tumor tissue from sampling region 4. Specified subset: tumor region T4, right-lateral pole. The chain recombines TRBV12-3 or TRBV12-4 with TRBJ1-1; the D gene is possibly TRBD1 (5 bases). The clonotype was recovered from a woman aged 55-70 years with primary liver carcinoma and hepatitis B virus infection. The CDR3 region is CASTRGDANTEAFF. The CDR3, as DNA: TGTGCCAGCACCCGAGGGGACGCGAACACTGAAGCTTTCTTT.